The following is a T cell receptor beta chain sequence with its context. Antigen specificity is unknown. The data were obtained in a study of breast tumors, draining lymph nodes, adjacent tissues. Study-wide findings and caveats: Luminal-like breast cancer showed significantly higher tumor–nontumor repertoire similarity than basal-like. Compared with lymph nodes, tumors were less diverse; compared with nontumor tissue, more.

TCRdb processed the multiplex PCR reads anew with MiXCR; each CDR3 protein has one entry. The table has tens of thousands of distinct CDR3 sequences, approximately 54% seen once. Germline CDR1 reads DFQATT; CDR2 reads SNEGSKA (reference sequence). The CDR3 is 18 residues long. Unmatched junction bases numbered 18, after V lost 0 bases and J lost 8 bases. The sequence was collected from a female donor with breast cancer. Some clones in this sample may be carry-over from other donors' samples. Sequenced sample: breast tumor tissue. The chain has TRBV20-1 and TRBJ2-2, with 7 bases identical to TRBD2. For the CDR3, the DNA is TGCAGTGCTAGAGATAGTAGAGGGGACTACCGCGGTTCAGGGGAGCTGTTTTTT. Its protein is CSARDSRGDYRGSGELFF.